Listed below are T cell receptor beta chains from one sample, sequenced in a study of human T cells and chemical hapten exposure. TCRdb re-derived calls from the RACE reads in MiXCR, one entry per CDR3 protein. The table lists under 75,000 distinct CDR3 sequences, 11% of them singletons, with 1.4% in the top ten. Sequencing was performed on whole blood, taken in connection with sensitization to the hapten diphenylcyclopropenone (DPC). The source of these receptors is a woman between 50 and 59 years old with alopecia areata. Some clones in this sample may be carry-over from other donors' samples. The CDR3 runs from the conserved cysteine through the conserved F or W. A D gene is named only where the DNA matches it firmly. Size tells how often a clone was seen (once, few, many) or the class of an expanded clone, and some rows leave it out.

clone size	V gene	J gene	D gene	CDR3 protein	CDR3 DNA
-	TRBV20-1	TRBJ2-7	-	CSATHRQASYF	TGCAGTGCTACGCACAGACAGGCCTCGTACTTC
-	TRBV12-3/TRBV12-4	TRBJ1-2	-	CASSLLGAHGYTF	TGTGCCAGCAGTCTGCTCGGGGCGCATGGCTACACCTTC
few	TRBV28	TRBJ2-7	-	CASSNAYEQYF	TGTGCCAGCAGTAACGCCTACGAGCAGTACTTC
many	TRBV7-6	TRBJ2-5	TRBD2	CASSLVDAGGKTQYF	TGTGCCAGCAGCTTAGTAGATGCGGGGGGGAAGACCCAGTACTTC
many	TRBV6-5	TRBJ2-6	TRBD1	CASRIGQGLSSGANVLTF	TGTGCCAGCAGGATAGGACAGGGTTTGAGCTCTGGGGCCAACGTCCTGACTTTC
few	TRBV5-1	TRBJ2-6	-	CASSLKTGTGANVLTF	TGCGCCAGCAGCTTAAAAACGGGGACTGGGGCCAACGTCCTGACTTTC
many	TRBV6-5	TRBJ2-3	-	CASSYDHTDTQYF	TGTGCCAGCAGTTACGACCACACAGATACGCAGTATTTT
few	TRBV10-1	TRBJ2-3	TRBD2	CASSSTSGGLTDTQYF	TGCGCCAGCTCATCGACTAGCGGGGGCCTCACAGATACGCAGTATTTT
-	TRBV7-2	TRBJ1-5	-	CASTHNWGNQPQHF	TGTGCCAGCACCCATAATTGGGGCAATCAGCCCCAGCATTTT
many	TRBV28	TRBJ2-7	-	CASSTVRYEQYF	TGTGCCAGCTCGACAGTCAGATACGAGCAGTACTTC
few	TRBV6-5	TRBJ1-2	-	CASSLIGIGYTF	TGTGCCAGCTCTTTGATCGGGATTGGCTACACCTTC
many	TRBV6-5	TRBJ2-2	-	CASSLVGGTGELFF	TGTGCCAGCAGTTTGGTAGGGGGCACCGGGGAGCTGTTTTTT
many	TRBV11-2	TRBJ1-4	-	CASSLAFSPTATNEKLFF	TGTGCCAGCAGCTTAGCCTTCAGTCCGACAGCAACTAATGAAAAACTGTTTTTT
many	TRBV6-6	TRBJ1-2	-	CASSQATGFSNYGYTF	TGTGCCAGCAGTCAGGCTACAGGTTTTTCTAACTATGGCTACACCTTC
many	TRBV18	TRBJ2-1	-	CASSPIEYNEQFF	TGTGCCAGCTCACCAATCGAGTACAATGAGCAGTTCTTC
-	TRBV6-6	TRBJ2-1	-	CASSGTLDRRIASGQFF	TGTGCCAGCAGTGGAACTTTGGATCGACGCATCGCTTCTGGGCAGTTCTTC
-	TRBV5-1	TRBJ1-2	-	CASSLAITGKTEYDYTF	TGCGCCAGCAGCTTGGCCATCACCGGGAAGACGGAGTATGACTACACCTTC
few	TRBV5-1	TRBJ1-6	TRBD1	CASSLGTGSKVPLHF	TGCGCCAGCAGCTTGGGGACAGGGTCCAAGGTGCCCCTCCACTTT
many	TRBV18	TRBJ1-5	-	CASSIDRHNQPQHF	TGTGCCAGCTCCATAGACAGGCATAATCAGCCCCAGCATTTT
-	TRBV6-1	TRBJ2-1	-	CASSEGRARLNEQFF	TGTGCCAGCAGTGAAGGAAGGGCGAGGTTGAATGAGCAGTTCTTC
-	TRBV6-1	TRBJ2-1	TRBD2	CASLGTSGYNEQFF	TGTGCCAGCCTAGGGACTAGCGGTTACAATGAGCAGTTCTTC
many	TRBV11-2	TRBJ1-2	TRBD1	CASTLRSQDRGFEGYTF	TGTGCCAGCACCCTACGGAGCCAAGACAGGGGTTTTGAGGGCTACACCTTC
few	TRBV7-2	TRBJ2-3	TRBD2	CASSATSGRATQYF	TGTGCCAGCAGCGCGACTAGCGGACGGGCTACGCAGTATTTT
few	TRBV2	TRBJ2-4	-	CASSPLTSANIQYF	TGTGCCAGCAGTCCCCTGACTTCAGCAAACATTCAGTACTTC
-	TRBV18	TRBJ2-4	TRBD1	CASSPSQTGAMDIQYF	TGTGCCAGCTCACCATCCCAGACAGGGGCTATGGACATTCAGTACTTC
many	TRBV29-1	TRBJ1-1	-	CSVSPGFNTEAFF	TGCAGCGTTTCCCCAGGTTTCAACACTGAAGCTTTCTTT
many	TRBV7-6	TRBJ2-1	-	CASSLASAGGYNEQFF	TGTGCCAGCAGCCTAGCGTCGGCAGGGGGATACAATGAGCAGTTCTTC
-	TRBV7-7	TRBJ2-7	-	CASSRQPGPGEYEQYF	TGTGCCAGCAGCCGACAACCGGGACCGGGCGAGTACGAGCAGTACTTC
-	TRBV18	TRBJ2-1	-	CASSPVGTDNEQFF	TGTGCCAGCTCACCAGTAGGGACGGACAATGAGCAGTTCTTC
-	TRBV11-1	TRBJ2-7	TRBD2	CASSFPSGSYEQYF	TGTGCCAGCAGCTTTCCTAGCGGGAGCTACGAGCAGTACTTC
-	TRBV27	TRBJ2-7	TRBD2	CASSSHSGGFYEQYF	TGTGCCAGCAGTTCGCATAGCGGGGGCTTCTACGAGCAGTACTTC
medium-sized	TRBV14	TRBJ1-5	-	CASSQGPSGAQHF	TGTGCCAGCAGCCAAGGGCCTTCAGGAGCCCAGCATTTT
-	TRBV6-6	TRBJ1-1	-	CASSYLGAQNTEAFF	TGTGCCAGCAGTTATCTCGGAGCTCAAAACACTGAAGCTTTCTTT
few	TRBV12-3/TRBV12-4	TRBJ2-3	TRBD2	CASSLTSSGTQYF	TGTGCCAGCAGTTTGACGTCTAGCGGAACGCAGTATTTT
many	TRBV7-2	TRBJ2-7	-	CASSLGSQVESEQYF	TGTGCCAGCAGCTTAGGGTCCCAGGTTGAATCCGAGCAGTACTTC
many	TRBV7-9	TRBJ1-2	-	CASSSSDYYGYTF	TGTGCCAGCAGCTCGAGTGATTACTATGGCTACACCTTC
-	TRBV4-3	TRBJ2-1	-	CASSQEVSTAYNEQFF	TGCGCCAGCAGCCAAGAGGTCTCGACAGCTTACAATGAGCAGTTCTTC
-	TRBV12-3/TRBV12-4	TRBJ2-3	-	CASSWGYSESDTQYF	TGTGCCAGCAGTTGGGGCTACTCAGAGTCAGATACGCAGTATTTT
many	TRBV20-1	TRBJ1-1	-	CSALAPANTEAFF	TGCAGTGCATTGGCGCCAGCGAACACTGAAGCTTTCTTT